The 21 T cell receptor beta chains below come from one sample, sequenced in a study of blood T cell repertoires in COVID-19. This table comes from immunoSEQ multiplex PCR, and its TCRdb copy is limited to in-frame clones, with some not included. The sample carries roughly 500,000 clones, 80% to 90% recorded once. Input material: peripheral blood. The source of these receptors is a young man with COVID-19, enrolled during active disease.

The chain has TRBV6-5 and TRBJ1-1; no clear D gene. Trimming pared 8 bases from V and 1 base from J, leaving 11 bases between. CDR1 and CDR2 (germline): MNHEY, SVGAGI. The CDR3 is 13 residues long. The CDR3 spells CASRKTQNTEAFF. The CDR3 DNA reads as TGTGCCAGCCGCAAAACTCAGAACACTGAAGCTTTCTTT.

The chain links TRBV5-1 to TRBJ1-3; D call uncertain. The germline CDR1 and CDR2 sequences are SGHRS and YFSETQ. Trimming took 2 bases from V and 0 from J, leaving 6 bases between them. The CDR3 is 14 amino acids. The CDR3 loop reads CASSFGDSGNTIYF. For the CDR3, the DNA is TGCGCCAGCAGCTTCGGAGACTCTGGAAACACCATATATTTT.

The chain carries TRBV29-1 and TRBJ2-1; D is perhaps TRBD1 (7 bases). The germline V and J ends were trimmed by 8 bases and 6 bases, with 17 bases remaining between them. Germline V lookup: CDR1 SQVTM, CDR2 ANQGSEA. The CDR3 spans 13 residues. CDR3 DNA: TGCAGCACCTCAGCAGGGGGGTCCAATGAGCAGTTCTTC. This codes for CSTSAGGSNEQFF.

The DNA for the CDR3 is TGTGCCAGCAGTGAAACTGCCTACAATGAGCAGTTCTTC. It encodes CASSETAYNEQFF. The rearrangement joins TRBV2 to TRBJ2-1, with D uncertain. From germline, CDR1 is SNHLY and CDR2 FYNNEI. Trimming took off 2 bases at V and 2 bases at J, with 4 bases between the two ends. CDR3 length: 13 residues.

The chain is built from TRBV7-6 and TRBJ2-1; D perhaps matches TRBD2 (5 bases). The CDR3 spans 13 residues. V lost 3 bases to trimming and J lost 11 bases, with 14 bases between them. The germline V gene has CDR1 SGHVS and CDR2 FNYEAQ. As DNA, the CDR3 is TGTGCCAGCAGCTTGGAGCGGACGACGCAGCAGTTCTTC. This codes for CASSLERTTQQFF. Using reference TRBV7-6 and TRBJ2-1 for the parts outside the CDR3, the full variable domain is GAGVSQSPRYKVTKRGQDVALRCDPISGHVSLYWYRQALGQGPEFLTYFNYEAQQDKSGLPNDRFSAERPEGSISTLTIQRTEQRDSAMYRCASSLERTTQQFFGPGTRLTVL.

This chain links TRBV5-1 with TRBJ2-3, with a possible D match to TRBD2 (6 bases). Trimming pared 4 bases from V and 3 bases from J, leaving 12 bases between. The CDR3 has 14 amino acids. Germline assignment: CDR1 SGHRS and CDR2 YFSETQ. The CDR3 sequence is CASSLQSGTDTQYF. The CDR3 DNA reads TGCGCCAGCAGCCTCCAAAGCGGGACAGATACGCAGTATTTT.

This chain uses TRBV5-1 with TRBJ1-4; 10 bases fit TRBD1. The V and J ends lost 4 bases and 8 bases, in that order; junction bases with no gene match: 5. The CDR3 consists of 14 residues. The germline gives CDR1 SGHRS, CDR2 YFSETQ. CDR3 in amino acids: CASSEGQGREKLFF. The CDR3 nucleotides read TGCGCCAGCAGCGAGGGACAGGGGCGCGAAAAACTGTTTTTT.

This CDR3 reads CASSESNRGLEEQYF. In DNA, the CDR3 is TGCGCCAGCAGTGAGTCAAATAGGGGGCTAGAAGAGCAGTACTTC. The rearrangement links TRBV10-2 to TRBJ2-7; 7 bases fit TRBD1. Germline values: CDR1 WSHSY, CDR2 SAAADI. Losses at the gene ends were 0 bases for V and 7 bases for J; bases not matched to a gene: 9. The CDR3 sequence is 15 residues long.

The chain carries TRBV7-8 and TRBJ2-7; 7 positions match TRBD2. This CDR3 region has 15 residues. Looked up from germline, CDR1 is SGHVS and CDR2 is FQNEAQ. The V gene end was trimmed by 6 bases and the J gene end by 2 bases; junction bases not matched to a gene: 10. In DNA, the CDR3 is TGTGCCAGCAGTCGGACGGGAGGTTCCCCCTACGAGCAGTACTTC. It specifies CASSRTGGSPYEQYF.

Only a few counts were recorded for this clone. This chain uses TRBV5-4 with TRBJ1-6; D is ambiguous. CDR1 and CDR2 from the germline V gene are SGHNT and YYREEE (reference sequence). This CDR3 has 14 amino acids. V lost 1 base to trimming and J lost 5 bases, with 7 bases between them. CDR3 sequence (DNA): TGTGCCAGCAGCTTGAACAGAGATAATTCACCCCTCCACTTT. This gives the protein CASSLNRDNSPLHF. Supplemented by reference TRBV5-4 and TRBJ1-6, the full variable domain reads ETGVTQSPTHLIKTRGQQVTLRCSSQSGHNTVSWYQQALGQGPQFIFQYYREEENGRGNFPPRFSGLQFPNYSSELNVNALELDDSALYLCASSLNRDNSPLHFGNGTRLTVT.

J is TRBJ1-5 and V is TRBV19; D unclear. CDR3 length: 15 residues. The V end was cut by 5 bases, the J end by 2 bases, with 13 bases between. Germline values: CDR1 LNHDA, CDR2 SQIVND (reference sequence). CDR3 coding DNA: TGTGCCAGTAGTTCCATGGGCGGGGGCAATCAGCCCCAGCATTTT. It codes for CASSSMGGGNQPQHF.

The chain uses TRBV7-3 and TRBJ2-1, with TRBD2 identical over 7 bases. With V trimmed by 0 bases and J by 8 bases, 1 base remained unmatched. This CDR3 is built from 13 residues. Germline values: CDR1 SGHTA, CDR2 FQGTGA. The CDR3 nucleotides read TGTGCCAGCAGCTTAACTCGGGGGGATGAGCAGTTCTTC. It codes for CASSLTRGDEQFF.

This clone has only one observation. CDR3 DNA: TGTGCCTGGAGGGGGGCGGCTTCTGGGGCCAACGTCCTGACTTTC. Translated, it gives CAWRGAASGANVLTF. The chain recombines TRBV30 with TRBJ2-6, with D possibly TRBD1 on 6 matching bases. The V gene's germline CDR1 is GTSNPN and CDR2 SVGIG (reference sequence). The CDR3 has 15 amino acids. V dropped 3 bases and J dropped 1 base, with 10 bases sitting between them.

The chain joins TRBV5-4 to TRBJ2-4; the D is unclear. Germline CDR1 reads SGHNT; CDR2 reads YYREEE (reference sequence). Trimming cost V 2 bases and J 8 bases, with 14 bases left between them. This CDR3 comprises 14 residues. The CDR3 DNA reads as TGTGCCAGCAGCTTCAGACCCGACATCCACATTCAGTACTTC. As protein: CASSFRPDIHIQYF.

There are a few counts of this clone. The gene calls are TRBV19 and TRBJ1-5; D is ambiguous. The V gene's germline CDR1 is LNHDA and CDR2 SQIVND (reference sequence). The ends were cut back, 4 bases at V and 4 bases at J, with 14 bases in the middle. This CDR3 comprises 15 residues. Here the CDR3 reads CASSSPGTGNQPQHF. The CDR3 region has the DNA TGTGCCAGTAGTAGCCCCGGAACGGGAAATCAGCCCCAGCATTTT. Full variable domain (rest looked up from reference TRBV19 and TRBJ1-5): DGGITQSPKYLFRKEGQNVTLSCEQNLNHDAMYWYRQDPGQGLRLIYYSQIVNDFQKGDIAEGYSVSREKKESFPLTVTSAQKNPTAFYLCASSSPGTGNQPQHFGDGTRLSIL.

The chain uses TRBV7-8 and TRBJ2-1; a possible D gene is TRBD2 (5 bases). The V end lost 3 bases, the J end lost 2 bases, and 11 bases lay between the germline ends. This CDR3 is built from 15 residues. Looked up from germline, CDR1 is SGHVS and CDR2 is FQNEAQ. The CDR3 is CASSLRGRAYNEQFF. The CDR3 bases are TGTGCCAGCAGCTTGAGAGGGCGGGCCTACAATGAGCAGTTCTTC.

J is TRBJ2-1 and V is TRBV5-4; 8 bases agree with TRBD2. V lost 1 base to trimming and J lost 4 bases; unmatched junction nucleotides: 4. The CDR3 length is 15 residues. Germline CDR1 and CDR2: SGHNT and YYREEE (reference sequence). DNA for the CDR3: TGTGCCAGCAGCTTGAGAAGCGGGGGTTACAATGAGCAGTTCTTC. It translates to CASSLRSGGYNEQFF.

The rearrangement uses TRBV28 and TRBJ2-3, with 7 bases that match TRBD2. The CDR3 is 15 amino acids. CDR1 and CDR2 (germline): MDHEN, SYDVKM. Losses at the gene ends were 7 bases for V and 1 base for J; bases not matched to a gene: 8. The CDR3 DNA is TGTGCCAGCACCCTGGGGGGGGAAGGCACAGATACGCAGTATTTT. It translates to CASTLGGEGTDTQYF.

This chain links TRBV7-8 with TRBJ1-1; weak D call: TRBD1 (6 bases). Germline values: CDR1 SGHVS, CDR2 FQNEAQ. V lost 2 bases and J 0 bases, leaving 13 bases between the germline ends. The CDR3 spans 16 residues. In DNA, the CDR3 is TGTGCCAGCAGCTTATTCACAGGGACCATGAACACTGAAGCTTTCTTT. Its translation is CASSLFTGTMNTEAFF.

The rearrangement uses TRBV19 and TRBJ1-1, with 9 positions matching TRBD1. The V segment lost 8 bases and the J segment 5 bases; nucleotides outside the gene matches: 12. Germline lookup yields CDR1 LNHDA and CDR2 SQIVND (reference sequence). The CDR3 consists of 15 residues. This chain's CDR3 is CASPRGQGLWTEAFF. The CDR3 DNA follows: TGTGCCAGTCCCAGGGGACAGGGATTATGGACTGAAGCTTTCTTT.

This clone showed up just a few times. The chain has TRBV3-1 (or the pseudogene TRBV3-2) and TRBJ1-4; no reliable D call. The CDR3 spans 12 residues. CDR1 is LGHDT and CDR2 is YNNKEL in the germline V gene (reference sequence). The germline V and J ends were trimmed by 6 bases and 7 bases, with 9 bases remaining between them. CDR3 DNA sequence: TGTGCCAGCAGTCGGGATACTGAAAAACTGTTTTTT. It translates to CASSRDTEKLFF.